This T cell receptor (beta chain) emerged from a study of memory CD4+ T cells and cytomegalovirus serostatus. Study as a whole: This sample comes from healthy Belgian adults, eight or nine CMV seropositive, about 23 seronegative.

V lost 2 bases and J lost 4; bases outside the gene matches: 3. Per the germline V gene, CDR1 is MNHEY and CDR2 is SMNVEV (reference sequence). The CDR3 runs 14 residues. The sort gate was single viable CD3+CD4+CD8-CD45RO+ cells for memory CD4+ T cells. Positive selection with CD4 microbeads enriched total CD4+ T cells. Regarding this clone: Its antigen is unknown.

Findings of the study overall: Median bootstrapped AUC for CMV status was approximately 0.94 originally, about 0.9 US-trained.

Original handling: After removing out-of-frame reads, 2,204,828 distinct TCRbeta sequences remained. Here immunoSEQ multiplex PCR was the method, and the copy in TCRdb shows in-frame clones only, minus some. That table supplies the V and J calls and clone size; D and trimming were determined from the DNA. The table records about 92,000 clones, roughly 80% of them present only once. This sequence originates from an adult in good health and CMV-seropositive. Sequenced: memory CD4+ T cells from blood. The chain joins TRBV27 to TRBJ2-7; TRBD1 matches 9 bases. Written as DNA, the CDR3 is TGTGCCAGCAGTTTAACAGGGGGCAGGTACGAGCAGTACTTC. Protein: CASSLTGGRYEQYF.